The following is a T cell receptor (beta chain) sequence with its context. Its antigen remains unknown. Clones were sequenced by immunoSEQ multiplex PCR, and TCRdb holds only the in-frame ones, with some missing. The profile shows about 130,000 clones, over 75% of them singletons. These data belong to a study of T cell responses to AZD1222 COVID-19 vaccine. Whole-study context: Some second doses came at about 4 weeks and others at about 12 weeks; these were pooled.

Study-level findings and limits: Without day 14 samples, only post-peak T cell repertoires were studied. It was only a handful of AZD1222 recipients who were seropositive at baseline.

Germline CDR1 reads PRHDT; CDR2 reads FYEKMQ (reference sequence). This CDR3 contains 14 residues. After removal of 3 bases from V and 1 base from J, the junction contained 2 bases not matched to a gene. The source of this sequence is an adult in good health. This material consisted of peripheral blood, taken on day 0 of AZD1222 vaccination. This sequence joins TRBV13 and TRBJ2-7; 8 positions match TRBD1. CDR3 region: CASSFGQGSYEQYF. CDR3 nucleotide sequence: TGTGCCAGCAGCTTCGGACAGGGTTCCTACGAGCAGTACTTC.